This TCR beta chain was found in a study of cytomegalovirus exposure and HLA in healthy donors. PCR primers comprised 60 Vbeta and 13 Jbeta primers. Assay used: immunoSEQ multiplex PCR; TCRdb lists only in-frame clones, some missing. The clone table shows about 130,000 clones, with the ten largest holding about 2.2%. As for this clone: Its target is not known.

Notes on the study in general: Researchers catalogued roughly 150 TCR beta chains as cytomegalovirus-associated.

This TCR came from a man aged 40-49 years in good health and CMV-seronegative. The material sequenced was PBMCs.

The DNA for the CDR3 is TGTGCCAGTAGTATGGGGGGTTTGTACTACGAGCAGTACTTC. It translates to CASSMGGLYYEQYF. This chain connects TRBV19 to TRBJ2-7, with a tentative D call TRBD2 (6 bases). The CDR3 sequence is 14 residues long. Germline V lookup: CDR1 LNHDA, CDR2 SQIVND (reference sequence). Trimming removed 3 bases from V and 3 bases from J, with 12 bases in between. Full variable domain (missing parts from reference TRBV19 and TRBJ2-7): DGGITQSPKYLFRKEGQNVTLSCEQNLNHDAMYWYRQDPGQGLRLIYYSQIVNDFQKGDIAEGYSVSREKKESFPLTVTSAQKNPTAFYLCASSMGGLYYEQYFGPGTRLTVT.